The clone carrying this T cell receptor beta chain was detected only a few times. Libraries were prepared by immunoSEQ multiplex PCR; TCRdb keeps only in-frame clonotypes and omits some of them. The data contain about 75,000 clones, about 93% of them singletons. CDR3 length: 15 amino acids. CDR1 SGHRS and CDR2 YFSETQ come from the germline V gene. The ends lost 2 bases at V and 2 bases at J; junction bases unmatched: 6. This sample was taken from a study of T cell changes during pregnancy in multiple sclerosis. The material sequenced was CD4+ T cells from peripheral blood mononuclear cells, taken before pregnancy. The clonotype originates from a female donor with multiple sclerosis, enrolled in a pregnancy study. The gene calls are TRBV5-1 and TRBJ1-1, with 7 bases that match TRBD1. CDR3 coding DNA: TGCGCCAGCAGCTTTACGACAGGGTCAAACACTGAAGCTTTCTTT. As protein: CASSFTTGSNTEAFF. Drawing the rest from reference TRBV5-1 and TRBJ1-1, the complete variable domain is KAGVTQTPRYLIKTRGQQVTLSCSPISGHRSVSWYQQTPGQGLQFLFEYFSETQRNKGNFPGRFSGRQFSNSRSEMNVSTLELGDSALYLCASSFTTGSNTEAFFGQGTRLTVV.